These 27 T cell receptor beta chains were sequenced from one sample in a study of shared clonotypes between healthy human individuals. Assay used: immunoSEQ multiplex PCR; TCRdb lists only in-frame clones, some missing. This sample has approximately 1.5 million clones; 98% occur once, and the top ten carry about 0.4%. The sequenced sample was naive CD4+ T cells sorted from blood. Stated subset: CD45RA+ positively selected. The receptors originated from a man aged 25 to 40 in good health.

V gene TRBV23-1 combines with J gene TRBJ2-5; perhaps TRBD2 as D (5 bases). TRBV23-1 is given ORF status, its function remaining uncertain. V gave up 7 bases and J gave up 5 bases, with 11 bases separating them. The CDR3 extends over 12 amino acids. CDR3 in amino acids: CASKEVGETQYF. CDR3 DNA: TGCGCCAGCAAGGAGGTCGGGGAGACCCAGTACTTC.

The V call is TRBV19, the J call TRBJ2-3, with D possibly being TRBD2 (7 bases). CDR1 LNHDA and CDR2 SQIVND come from the germline V gene (reference sequence). Between the trimmed V and J ends, which lost 3 bases and 3 bases, there was a span of 16 bases. This CDR3 contains 16 residues. CDR3 sequence: CASSIGTGRGTDTQYF. CDR3 bases: TGTGCCAGTAGTATTGGTACAGGGAGGGGGACAGATACGCAGTATTTT.

CDR3: CASSKEPGGSYEQYF. In nucleotides, the CDR3 is TGTGCCAGCAGCAAGGAGCCAGGGGGCTCGTACGAGCAGTACTTC. This sequence joins TRBV21-1 and TRBJ2-7; the D call of TRBD1 is as the table states it, not checked on the DNA. TRBV21-1 is assigned pseudogene status. This CDR3 comprises 15 residues.

The CDR3 DNA sequence: TGTGCCAGCTCGCCCAAACCGGGACTAGCGGGAAATACGCAGTATTTT. Translation gives CASSPKPGLAGNTQYF. The chain combines TRBV18 with TRBJ2-3; 13 nucleotides agree with TRBD2. The ends lost 6 bases at V and 7 bases at J; junction bases unmatched: 10. The CDR3 spans 16 residues. The germline gives CDR1 KGHSH, CDR2 LQKENI.

This chain joins TRBV7-2 and TRBJ1-3; 8 bases agree with TRBD1. From germline, CDR1 is SGHTA and CDR2 FQGNSA. The CDR3 sequence is 16 residues long. V dropped 5 bases and J dropped 0; count of bases not matched to a gene: 6. The DNA for the CDR3 is TGTGCCAGCAGCCCAATGGACAGGGACTCTGGAAACACCATATATTTT. Translated: CASSPMDRDSGNTIYF.

V and J are TRBV7-2 and TRBJ2-2, with D perhaps matching TRBD2 (6 bases). Germline values: CDR1 SGHTA, CDR2 FQGNSA. The V and J ends lost 5 bases and 4 bases respectively, with 20 bases between them. The length of the CDR3 is 17 residues. The CDR3 sequence: CASSLFMGGRATGELFF. CDR3 bases: TGTGCCAGCAGCCTTTTTATGGGAGGCAGAGCCACCGGGGAGCTGTTTTTT.

The chain recombines TRBV7-8 with TRBJ2-1; 7 positions agree with TRBD1. From germline, CDR1 is SGHVS and CDR2 FQNEAQ. The CDR3 extends over 15 amino acids. V dropped 5 bases and J dropped 4; count of bases not matched to a gene: 8. The chain's CDR3 is CASSTRDSYYNEQFF. CDR3 in DNA: TGTGCCAGCAGCACCCGGGACAGTTATTACAATGAGCAGTTCTTC.

The chain joins TRBV5-1 to TRBJ2-5; perhaps D is TRBD1 or TRBD2 (5 bases each). The V gene lost 4 bases and the J gene lost 5 bases, with 12 bases spanning the gap. Germline-derived CDR1 and CDR2 are SGHRS and YFSETQ. The CDR3 runs 13 residues. The CDR3 coding sequence is TGCGCCAGCAGCATAGGGACGGTTGAGACCCAGTACTTC. It codes for CASSIGTVETQYF.

The rearrangement links TRBV28 to TRBJ1-1; TRBD1 might be the D (5 bases). Germline CDR1 reads MDHEN; CDR2 reads SYDVKM. The CDR3 is made up of 13 amino acids. The V end lost 2 bases, the J end lost 4 bases, and 8 bases lay between the germline ends. For the CDR3, the DNA is TGTGCCAGCAGTTTACCAGGGAGCACTGAAGCTTTCTTT. This encodes CASSLPGSTEAFF. The full variable domain, rest sourced from reference TRBV28 and TRBJ1-1, is DVKVTQSSRYLVKRTGEKVFLECVQDMDHENMFWYRQDPGLGLRLIYFSYDVKMKEKGDIPEGYSVSREKKERFSLILESASTNQTSMYLCASSLPGSTEAFFGQGTRLTVV.

This chain connects TRBV11-2 to TRBJ2-1, with 11 bases aligning to TRBD2. Germline V gene lookup returns CDR1 SGHAT and CDR2 FQNNGV. V was pared by 3 bases and J by 9 bases, with 7 bases of the junction left unmatched. The CDR3 length is 15 residues. The CDR3 DNA reads as TGTGCCAGCAGCTTGAAGACTAGCGGGAATGGTGAGCAGTTCTTC. Protein sequence: CASSLKTSGNGEQFF.

This rearrangement joins TRBV5-5 to TRBJ2-7; no clear D gene. The CDR3 is made up of 13 amino acids. The germline V gene has CDR1 SGHKS and CDR2 YYEKEE (reference sequence). Trimming removed 3 bases from V and 1 base from J, with 8 bases in between. The CDR3 protein is CASSSARSYEQYF. Here the CDR3 DNA reads TGTGCCAGCAGCTCGGCCCGATCCTACGAGCAGTACTTC.

Notes on this clone: At one end, the junction sequence differs from germline, possibly due to a read error. V gene TRBV5-6 combines with J gene TRBJ2-7, with 10 bases aligning to TRBD2. This CDR3 has 12 residues. Germline CDR1 reads SGHDT; CDR2 reads YYEEEE. The CDR3 here is CASSFPGLASFF. CDR3 nucleotide sequence: TGTGCCAGCAGCTTTCCGGGACTAGCGAGTTTTTTC.

This sequence joins TRBV5-1 and TRBJ1-4; D remains ambiguous. The V end was cut by 1 base, the J end by 6 bases, with 4 bases between. Germline CDR1 SGHRS, CDR2 YFSETQ. The CDR3 is 12 amino acids. CDR3 DNA: TGCGCCAGCAGCTTGAGCCATGAAAAACTGTTTTTT. This translates into CASSLSHEKLFF.

Details on this clone: In the same sample, other DNA sequences code for this CDR3. The V and J genes are TRBV30 and TRBJ1-5; weak D call: TRBD1 (5 bases). From germline, CDR1 is GTSNPN and CDR2 SVGIG (reference sequence). CDR3 length: 13 amino acids. Trimming removed 4 bases from V and 0 bases from J, with 7 bases in between. The CDR3 DNA reads as TGTGCCTGGACGGACAATAGCAATCAGCCCCAGCATTTT. Its protein is CAWTDNSNQPQHF.

V and J are TRBV5-4 and TRBJ1-4; a possible D gene is TRBD1 (5 bases). There are 14 residues in the CDR3. In germline, CDR1 is SGHNT, CDR2 YYREEE (reference sequence). Trimming cost V 4 bases and J 7 bases, with 14 bases left between them. The DNA of the CDR3 is TGTGCCAGCAGCCCCGGGGGTTCGAGTGAAAAACTGTTTTTT. Amino acids: CASSPGGSSEKLFF.

The chain combines TRBV6-1 with TRBJ2-5, with D uncertain. The CDR3 is 12 residues long. Germline assignment: CDR1 MNHNS and CDR2 SASEGT. Trimming stripped 1 base from V and 7 bases from J, with 7 bases between. As DNA, the CDR3 is TGTGCCAGCAGTGAAGGGTTTAGGACCCAGTACTTC. Translating it yields CASSEGFRTQYF.

This chain connects TRBV4-3 to TRBJ1-5, with D uncertain. The CDR3 has 15 residues. In germline, CDR1 is LGHNA, CDR2 YSLEER. The germline V and J ends were trimmed by 4 bases and 5 bases, with 15 bases remaining between them. CDR3: CASSPSAGLYQPQHF. CDR3 in DNA: TGCGCCAGCAGCCCTTCGGCTGGGCTCTATCAGCCCCAGCATTTT.

This sequence joins TRBV18 and TRBJ1-2; D gene uncertain. Germline lookup yields CDR1 KGHSH and CDR2 LQKENI. Between the trimmed V and J ends, which lost 4 bases and 2 bases, there was a span of 14 bases. CDR3 length: 15 amino acids. The CDR3 here is CASSHSEDPNYGYTF. The DNA of the CDR3 is TGTGCCAGCTCACACTCCGAGGACCCGAACTATGGCTACACCTTC.

The chain joins TRBV28 to TRBJ2-3, with 9 bases aligning to TRBD1. The V gene's germline CDR1 is MDHEN and CDR2 SYDVKM. Trimming took 5 bases from V and 7 from J; bases not matched to a gene: 13. CDR3 length: 16 amino acids. CDR3: CASSLSGTGSQNTQYF. In nucleotides, the CDR3 is TGTGCCAGCAGTCTGTCCGGGACAGGGAGTCAAAATACGCAGTATTTT.

The J gene is TRBJ2-1, the V gene TRBV27, with D maybe TRBD2 (6 bases). CDR3 length: 15 residues. Germline CDR1 MNHEY, CDR2 SMNVEV (reference sequence). V gave up 5 bases and J gave up 4 bases, with 15 bases separating them. Here the CDR3 reads CASSRRLVGYNEQFF. The CDR3 nucleotides read TGTGCCAGCAGTCGTCGACTAGTAGGGTACAATGAGCAGTTCTTC.

The chain employs TRBV7-9 and TRBJ2-7; TRBD2 matches 7 bases. The CDR3 is made up of 17 amino acids. The J segment lost 4 bases and the V segment lost 2 bases, leaving 14 bases of the junction unmatched. The V gene's germline CDR1 is SEHNR and CDR2 FQNEAQ (reference sequence). CDR3 in DNA: TGTGCCAGCAGCTTAACCCTAGGCGCGGGAGCAGGGTACGAGCAGTACTTC. This sequence encodes CASSLTLGAGAGYEQYF.

The chain links TRBV19 to TRBJ1-1, with D uncertain. V lost 6 bases and J 6 bases, leaving 14 bases between the germline ends. Germline V gene data show CDR1 as LNHDA and CDR2 as SQIVND (reference sequence). The CDR3 is 13 residues long. CDR3 in DNA: TGTGCCAGTAGCCTTCCTGTCCGGGCTGAAGCTTTCTTT. Translation: CASSLPVRAEAFF. The variable domain in full, completed from reference TRBV19 and TRBJ1-1, reads DGGITQSPKYLFRKEGQNVTLSCEQNLNHDAMYWYRQDPGQGLRLIYYSQIVNDFQKGDIAEGYSVSREKKESFPLTVTSAQKNPTAFYLCASSLPVRAEAFFGQGTRLTVV.

This chain links TRBV19 with TRBJ1-2; D call uncertain. CDR1 and CDR2 from the germline V gene are LNHDA and SQIVND (reference sequence). Trimming removed 5 bases from V and 2 bases from J, with 9 bases in between. The CDR3 is 13 amino acids. The CDR3 DNA reads as TGTGCCAGTAGTTTGGTTCGAAACTATGGCTACACCTTC. Translating it yields CASSLVRNYGYTF.

This chain joins TRBV12-1 and TRBJ2-3. TRBV12-1 is termed a pseudogene. The CDR3 runs 13 residues. The CDR3 DNA is TGTGCCAGCAGCCCGCTGGTAGGGGATACGCAGTATTTT. Protein: CASSPLVGDTQYF.

The chain joins TRBV2 to TRBJ1-5; 7 bases line up with TRBD1. The ends lost 6 bases at V and 2 bases at J; junction bases unmatched: 7. Germline CDR1 SNHLY, CDR2 FYNNEI. This CDR3 contains 15 residues. The CDR3, as DNA: TGTGCCAGCAGACGGGGGACAGCCCGCAATCAGCCCCAGCATTTT. This encodes CASRRGTARNQPQHF.

CDR3 sequence reads: CAWSQGYGTEAFF. CDR3 sequence (DNA): TGTGCCTGGAGTCAGGGTTATGGAACTGAAGCTTTCTTT. The V call is TRBV30, the J call TRBJ1-1, with D perhaps TRBD1 (5 bases). The V gene's germline CDR1 is GTSNPN and CDR2 SVGIG (reference sequence). This CDR3 contains 13 residues. Trimming took off 2 bases at V and 5 bases at J, with 12 bases between the two ends.

The rearrangement links TRBV6-1 to TRBJ2-3, with 9 nucleotides matching TRBD2. Germline CDR1 and CDR2: MNHNS and SASEGT. The V gene end was trimmed by 4 bases and the J gene end by 4 bases; junction bases not matched to a gene: 6. The CDR3 totals 15 residues. The CDR3, as DNA: TGTGCCAGCAGTGGCTTAGCGGGAGTTGCAGATACGCAGTATTTT. As protein: CASSGLAGVADTQYF.